This TCR beta chain was captured by sequencing in a study of tumor-infiltrating lymphocytes in primary liver carcinoma. The wider study: In every tissue type, samples returned a similar yield of roughly 3.65 to 7.5 million productive TCRbeta reads.

Investigators took RNA and DNA out together from about 20-30 mg of unsorted bulk tissue. The patients lived with chronic HBV infection and had not yet received any treatment. Collection of samples drew on five separate regions of each tumor. Constant-region priming of approximately 500 ng total RNA yielded TCR beta cDNA. Three rounds of nested multiplex PCR with slightly modified ARM-PCR produced TCR beta libraries. The first two PCR rounds used TRBV1-TRBV30 primers with a Cbeta primer, 9 to 11 cycles each. One entry per CDR3 protein results from TCRdb running MiXCR on the multiplex PCR reads. The sample carries around 80,000 distinct CDR3 sequences, around 70% recorded once. Notes on this clonotype: A much larger clone differs by one base, so this may be a read error.

The CDR3 runs 12 residues. Trimming pared 3 bases from V and 8 bases from J, leaving 8 bases between. From germline, CDR1 is MDHEN and CDR2 SYDVKM. This rearrangement joins TRBV28 to TRBJ2-1, with D unresolved. The origin of this receptor is a man aged 35 to 55 with primary liver carcinoma and hepatitis B virus infection. The sample taken for sequencing was liver tumor tissue from sampling region 1. Subset denoted: tumor region T1, superior pole. The CDR3 sequence: CASSFRNDEQFF. CDR3 sequence (DNA): TGTGCCAGCAGTTTTAGGAACGATGAGCAGTTCTTC. Based on the CDR3 plus reference TRBV28 and TRBJ2-1, the full variable domain is DVKVTQSSRYLVKRTGEKVFLECVQDMDHENMFWYRQDPGLGLRLIYFSYDVKMKEKGDIPEGYSVSREKKERFSLILESASTNQTSMYLCASSFRNDEQFFGPGTRLTVL.